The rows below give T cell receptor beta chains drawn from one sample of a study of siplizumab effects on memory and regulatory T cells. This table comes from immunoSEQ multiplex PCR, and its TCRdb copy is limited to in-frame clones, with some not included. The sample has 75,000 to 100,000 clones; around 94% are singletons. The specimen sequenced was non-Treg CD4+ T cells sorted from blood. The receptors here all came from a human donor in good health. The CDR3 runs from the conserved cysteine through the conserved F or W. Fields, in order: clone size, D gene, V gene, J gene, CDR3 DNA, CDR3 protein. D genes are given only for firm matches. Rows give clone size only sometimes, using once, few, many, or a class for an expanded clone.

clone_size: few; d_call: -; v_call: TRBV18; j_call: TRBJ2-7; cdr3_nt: TGTGCCAGCTCACTACAACCCGCGTACGAGCAGTACTTC; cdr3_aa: CASSLQPAYEQYF
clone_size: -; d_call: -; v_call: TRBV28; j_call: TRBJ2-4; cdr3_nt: TGTGCCAGCAACCAAATAATAGCCAAAAACATTCAGTACTTC; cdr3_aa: CASNQIIAKNIQYF
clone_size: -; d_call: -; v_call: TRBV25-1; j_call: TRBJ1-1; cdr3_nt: TGTGCCAGCAGTGAATGGGGCGGATCCACTGAAGCTTTCTTT; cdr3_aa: CASSEWGGSTEAFF
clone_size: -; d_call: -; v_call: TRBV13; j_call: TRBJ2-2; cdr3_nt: TGTGCCAGCAGCTTAGCGGCTGGATTAAGGAACACCGGGGAGCTGTTTTTT; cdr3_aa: CASSLAAGLRNTGELFF
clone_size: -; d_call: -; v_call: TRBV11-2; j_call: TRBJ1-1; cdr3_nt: TGTGCCAGCAGCTTGGGCAGGCCACTCCAGGGTATAACTGAAGCTTTCTTT; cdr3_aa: CASSLGRPLQGITEAFF
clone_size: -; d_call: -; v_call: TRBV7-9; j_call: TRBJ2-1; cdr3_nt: TGTGCCAGCAGCTTAGTAGGTGACTACAATGAGCAGTTCTTC; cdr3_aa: CASSLVGDYNEQFF
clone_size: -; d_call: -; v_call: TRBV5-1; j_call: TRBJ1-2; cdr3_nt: TGCGCCAGCAGCTTGGACAGGGACTATGGCTACACCTTC; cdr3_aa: CASSLDRDYGYTF
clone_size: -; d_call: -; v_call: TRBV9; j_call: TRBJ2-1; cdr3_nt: TGTGCCAGCAGCGTAGGGGCTAGCTTAAATGAGCAGTTCTTC; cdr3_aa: CASSVGASLNEQFF
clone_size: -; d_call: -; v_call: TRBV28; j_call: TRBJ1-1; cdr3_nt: TGTGCCAGCGGCAAACCCAGGGCTCAGAACACTGAAGCTTTCTTT; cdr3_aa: CASGKPRAQNTEAFF
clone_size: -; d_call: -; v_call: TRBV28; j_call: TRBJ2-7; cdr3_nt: TGTGCCAGCCAGACGGACTCCTACGAGCAGTACTTC; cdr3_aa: CASQTDSYEQYF
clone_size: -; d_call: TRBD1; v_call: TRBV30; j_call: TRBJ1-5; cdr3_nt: TGTGCCTGGGGGGACAGGAGGGTCAATCAGCCCCAGCATTTT; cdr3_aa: CAWGDRRVNQPQHF
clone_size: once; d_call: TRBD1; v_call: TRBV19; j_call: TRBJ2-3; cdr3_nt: TGTGCCAGTAGGACCGGGACAGGTTTGCCTTTGGTGGATACGCAGTATTTT; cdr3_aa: CASRTGTGLPLVDTQYF
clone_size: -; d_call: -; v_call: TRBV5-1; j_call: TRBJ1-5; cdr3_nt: TGCGCCAGCAGCTTGGGCGGGATTGGCAATCAGCCCCAGCATTTT; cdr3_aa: CASSLGGIGNQPQHF
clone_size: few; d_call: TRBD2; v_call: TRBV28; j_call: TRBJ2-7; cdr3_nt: TGTGCCAGCAGTTGGGGGGGAAGTACCAACGAGCAGTACTTC; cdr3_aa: CASSWGGSTNEQYF
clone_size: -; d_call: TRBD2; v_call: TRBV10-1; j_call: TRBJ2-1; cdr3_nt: TGCGCCAGCAGTGGGACTAGCGAGTACAATGAGCAGTTCTTC; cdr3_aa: CASSGTSEYNEQFF
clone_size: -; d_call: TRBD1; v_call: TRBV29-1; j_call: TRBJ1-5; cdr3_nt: TGCAGCGTAGGGGACAGTGGACAGCCCCAGCATTTT; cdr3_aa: CSVGDSGQPQHF
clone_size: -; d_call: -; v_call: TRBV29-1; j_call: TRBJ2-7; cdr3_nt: TGCAGCGTTGCGTGGATAGCCAACTACGAGCAGTACTTC; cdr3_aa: CSVAWIANYEQYF
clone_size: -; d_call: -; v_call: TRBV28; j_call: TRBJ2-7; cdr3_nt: TGTGCCAGCAGCCGTACCTACGAGCAGTACTTC; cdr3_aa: CASSRTYEQYF
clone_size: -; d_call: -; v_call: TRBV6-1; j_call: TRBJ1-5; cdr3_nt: TGTGCCAGCAGTGAGACGGAACAGCCCCAGCATTTT; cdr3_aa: CASSETEQPQHF
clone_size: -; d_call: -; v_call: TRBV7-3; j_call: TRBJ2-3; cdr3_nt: TGTGCCAGCAGCTTAGTAGCGGTCCGCACAGATACGCAGTATTTT; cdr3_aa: CASSLVAVRTDTQYF
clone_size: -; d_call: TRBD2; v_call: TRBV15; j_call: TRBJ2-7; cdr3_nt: TGTGCCACCAGCCGGGAGGATCGGGGCGAGCAGTACTTC; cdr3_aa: CATSREDRGEQYF
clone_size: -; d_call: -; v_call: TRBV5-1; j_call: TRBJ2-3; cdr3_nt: TGCGCCAGCAGCTTAGCGGTGGGAGATACGCAGTATTTT; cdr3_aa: CASSLAVGDTQYF
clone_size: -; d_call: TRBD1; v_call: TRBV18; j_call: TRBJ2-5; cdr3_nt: TGTGCCAGCTCACCCCAACAGGGGCTGGAGACCCAGTACTTC; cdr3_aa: CASSPQQGLETQYF
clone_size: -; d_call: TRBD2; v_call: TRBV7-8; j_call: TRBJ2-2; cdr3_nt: TGTGCCAGCAGCACCCGAAGGCGGGCTAGCGGGGAGAACACCGGGGAGCTGTTTTTT; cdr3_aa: CASSTRRRASGENTGELFF
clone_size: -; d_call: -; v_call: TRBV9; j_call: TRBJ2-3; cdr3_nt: TGTGCCAGCAGCGCGGGGGCAGATACGCAGTATTTT; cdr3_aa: CASSAGADTQYF
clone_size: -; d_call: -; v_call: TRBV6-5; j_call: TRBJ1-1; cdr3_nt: TGTGCCAGCTCAAGGAGTGGGGGCACTGAAGCTTTCTTT; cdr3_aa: CASSRSGGTEAFF
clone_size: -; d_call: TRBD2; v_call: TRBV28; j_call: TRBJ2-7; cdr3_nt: TGTGCCAGCAGTTTCCCCGCGGGAGGTGGGTACGAGCAGTACTTC; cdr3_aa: CASSFPAGGGYEQYF
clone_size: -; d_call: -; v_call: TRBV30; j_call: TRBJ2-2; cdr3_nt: TGTGCCTGGAAGTCGACAGGTTACGGGGAGCTGTTTTTT; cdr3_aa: CAWKSTGYGELFF
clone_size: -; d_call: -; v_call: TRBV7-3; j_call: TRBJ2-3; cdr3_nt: TGTGCCAGCAGCTTATCAAGGGGATTAGGAGATACGCAGTATTTT; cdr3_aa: CASSLSRGLGDTQYF
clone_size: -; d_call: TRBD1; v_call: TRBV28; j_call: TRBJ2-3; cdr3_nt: TGTGCCAGCAGTTTATCTTTGGGACAGGGCAAAGAGGCAGATACGCAGTATTTT; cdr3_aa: CASSLSLGQGKEADTQYF
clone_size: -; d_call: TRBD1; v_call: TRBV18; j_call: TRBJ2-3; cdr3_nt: TGTGCCAGCTCATACGGACAGGGTGGCACAGATACGCAGTATTTT; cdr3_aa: CASSYGQGGTDTQYF
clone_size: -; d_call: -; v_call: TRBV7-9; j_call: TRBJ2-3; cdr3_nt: TGTGCCAGCAGCTTAGCTGCTAGGTCGGATACGCAGTATTTT; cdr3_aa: CASSLAARSDTQYF
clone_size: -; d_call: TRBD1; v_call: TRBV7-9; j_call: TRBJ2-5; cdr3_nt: TGTGCCAGCAGCCGTGGGACAGCTCAAGAGACCCAGTACTTC; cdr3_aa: CASSRGTAQETQYF
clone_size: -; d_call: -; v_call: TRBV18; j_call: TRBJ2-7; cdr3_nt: TGTGCCAGCTCACCTCTGACTAGGTCCAACGAGCAGTACTTC; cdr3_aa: CASSPLTRSNEQYF
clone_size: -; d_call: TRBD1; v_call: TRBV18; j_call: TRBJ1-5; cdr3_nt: TGTGCCAGCTCACTGCGGACAGGGGGCTATCAGCCCCAGCATTTT; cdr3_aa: CASSLRTGGYQPQHF
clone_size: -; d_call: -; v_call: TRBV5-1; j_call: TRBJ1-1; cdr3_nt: TGCGCCAGCAGTCACACTAAGAACACTGAAGCTTTCTTT; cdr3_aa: CASSHTKNTEAFF
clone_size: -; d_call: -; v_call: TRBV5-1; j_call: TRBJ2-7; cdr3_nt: TGCGCCAGCAGCGTAACGATACTCGCCTACGAGCAGTACTTC; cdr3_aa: CASSVTILAYEQYF
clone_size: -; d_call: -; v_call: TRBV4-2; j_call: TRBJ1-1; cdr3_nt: TGTGCCAGCAGCCAAGTCTCAGACTGGGGCACTGAAGCTTTCTTT; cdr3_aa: CASSQVSDWGTEAFF
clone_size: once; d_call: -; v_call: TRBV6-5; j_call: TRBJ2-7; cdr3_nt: TGTGCCAGCAGTCCCCAATTGGAGCAGTACTTC; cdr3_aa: CASSPQLEQYF
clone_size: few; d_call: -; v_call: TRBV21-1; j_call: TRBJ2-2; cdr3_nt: TGTGCCAGCAGCAAAGGGCGGGGGGAGCTGTTTTTT; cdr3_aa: CASSKGRGELFF
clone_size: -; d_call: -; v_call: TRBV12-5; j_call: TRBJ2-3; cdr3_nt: TGTGCTAGTGGTCAGGGGACTTCCACAGATACGCAGTATTTT; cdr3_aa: CASGQGTSTDTQYF
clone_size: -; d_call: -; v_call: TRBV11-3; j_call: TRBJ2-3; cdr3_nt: TGTGCCAGCAGCTTAGGGGTTATAGGGGTCGGCACAGATACGCAGTATTTT; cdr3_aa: CASSLGVIGVGTDTQYF
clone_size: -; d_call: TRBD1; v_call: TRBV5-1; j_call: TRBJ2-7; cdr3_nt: TGCGCCAGCAGTTTGGGACAGGCGATCTCCTACGAGCAGTACTTC; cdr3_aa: CASSLGQAISYEQYF
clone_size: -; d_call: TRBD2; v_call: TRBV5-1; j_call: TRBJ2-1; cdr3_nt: TGCGCCAGTGTAGCGGGAGGGATACGGAATGAGCAGTTCTTC; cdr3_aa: CASVAGGIRNEQFF
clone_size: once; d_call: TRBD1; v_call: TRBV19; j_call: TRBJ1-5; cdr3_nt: TGTGCCAGTAGTACCGACAGGGGGTTTAATCAGCCCCAGCATTTT; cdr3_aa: CASSTDRGFNQPQHF
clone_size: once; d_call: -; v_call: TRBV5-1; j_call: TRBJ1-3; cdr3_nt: TGCGCCAGCAGCTTGTCGCCTCCGAGCTCTGGAAACACCATATATTTT; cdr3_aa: CASSLSPPSSGNTIYF
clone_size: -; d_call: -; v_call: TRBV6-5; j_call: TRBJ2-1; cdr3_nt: TGTGCCAGCAGTTACTTCCCAGGGGAGCAGTTCTTC; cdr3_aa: CASSYFPGEQFF
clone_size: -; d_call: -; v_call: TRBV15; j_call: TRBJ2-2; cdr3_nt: TGTGCCACCAGCAGAGATTCGGGGTCTTACACCGGGGAGCTGTTTTTT; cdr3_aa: CATSRDSGSYTGELFF
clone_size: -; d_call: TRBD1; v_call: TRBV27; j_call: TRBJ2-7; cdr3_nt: TGTGCCAGCAGTTTTAAGTCAGGGGGTTGGGAGCAGTACTTC; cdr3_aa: CASSFKSGGWEQYF
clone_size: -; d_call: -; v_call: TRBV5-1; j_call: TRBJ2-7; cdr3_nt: TGCGCCAGCAGTCCGGGGGTCGAGCAGTACTTC; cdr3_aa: CASSPGVEQYF
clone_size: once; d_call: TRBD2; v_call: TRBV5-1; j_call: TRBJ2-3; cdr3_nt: TGCGCCAGCACCCCAAGCGGGAAGAGCACAGATACGCAGTATTTT; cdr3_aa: CASTPSGKSTDTQYF
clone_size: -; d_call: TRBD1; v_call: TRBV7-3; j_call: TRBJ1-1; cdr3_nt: TGTGCCAGCAGCTCTTACAGGGGGAGCGCTTTCTTT; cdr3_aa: CASSSYRGSAFF
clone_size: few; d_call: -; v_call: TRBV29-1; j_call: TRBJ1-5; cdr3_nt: TGCAGCGGTCTAACGGGACATCAGCCCCAGCATTTT; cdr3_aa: CSGLTGHQPQHF
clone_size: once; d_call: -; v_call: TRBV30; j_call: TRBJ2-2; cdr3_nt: TGTGCCTGGACCCCCATGCCCGGGGGTCCCGGGGAGCTGTTTTTT; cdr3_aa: CAWTPMPGGPGELFF
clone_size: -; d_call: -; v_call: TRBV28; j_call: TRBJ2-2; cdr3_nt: TGTGCCAGCAGTTTATCTAAGCCCAGGGAGCTGTTTTTT; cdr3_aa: CASSLSKPRELFF